A selection of T cell receptor beta chains follows, all from one sample in a study of vaccination and CD4 T cells after COVID-19. These TCRs are of unknown antigen specificity. Using its own MiXCR run on the PCR reads, TCRdb lists one record per CDR3 protein. In the table there are 20,000 to 25,000 distinct CDR3 sequences, 70% of which are singletons. The sample consisted of CD4+ T cells from blood, cultured in vitro. The source is a human donor who had recovered from COVID-19. Each CDR3 is given with its conserved first and last residue. Each record gives: D gene, clone size, J gene, V gene, CDR3 protein, CDR3 DNA. The D gene is left open where the match is weak. Size is stated for part of the rows, as once, few or many counts, or as a class when the clone is expanded.

NA,NA,TRBJ1-5,TRBV7-8,CASSLGFGTRDQPQHF,TGTGCCAGCAGCTTAGGGTTCGGGACACGGGACCAGCCCCAGCATTTT
NA,NA,TRBJ1-1,TRBV2,CASSQTPGTEAFF,TGTGCCAGCAGTCAAACCCCCGGGACTGAAGCTTTCTTT
NA,NA,TRBJ2-1,TRBV27,CASSLSSRRLYNEQFF,TGTGCCAGCAGTTTATCGTCTAGACGCCTCTACAATGAGCAGTTCTTC
NA,few,TRBJ1-2,TRBV28,CAIAGGRGYTF,TGTGCCATCGCGGGGGGCCGTGGCTACACCTTC
NA,few,TRBJ1-2,TRBV20-1,CSARSTGSGYTF,TGCAGTGCTAGATCGACAGGCAGTGGCTACACCTTC
NA,NA,TRBJ1-2,TRBV20-1,CSAVQGNYGYTF,TGCAGTGCAGTACAGGGCAACTATGGCTACACCTTC
NA,NA,TRBJ2-7,TRBV28,CASSPRRSLYEQYF,TGTGCCAGCAGTCCCCGACGGAGCCTCTACGAGCAGTACTTC
TRBD1,NA,TRBJ1-5,TRBV15,CATSRASGQEDQPQHF,TGTGCCACCAGCAGGGCCTCGGGACAGGAGGATCAGCCCCAGCATTTT
NA,NA,TRBJ1-1,TRBV25-1,CASSFRTAMNTEAFF,TGTGCCAGCAGTTTCCGGACGGCGATGAACACTGAAGCTTTCTTT
NA,NA,TRBJ1-5,TRBV7-8,CASSSGGVPNRLPQHF,TGTGCCAGCAGCTCTGGTGGGGTTCCTAATCGTCTGCCCCAGCATTTT
NA,NA,TRBJ2-5,TRBV6-1,CASGRVGETQYF,TGTGCCAGCGGCAGGGTAGGGGAGACCCAGTACTTC
TRBD2,NA,TRBJ2-4,TRBV12-3/TRBV12-4,CASLLLASGNIQYF,TGTGCCAGCCTACTCCTGGCTAGCGGAAACATTCAGTACTTC
TRBD1,NA,TRBJ2-7,TRBV30,CAWSLRDRPYEQYF,TGTGCCTGGAGCCTCCGGGACAGGCCCTACGAGCAGTACTTC
NA,NA,TRBJ1-5,TRBV20-1,CSALQGTSNQPQHF,TGCAGTGCCCTCCAAGGAACTAGCAATCAGCCCCAGCATTTT
NA,NA,TRBJ1-2,TRBV28,CASRTEPSFYGYTF,TGTGCCAGCCGGACAGAACCTTCATTCTATGGCTACACCTTC
NA,NA,TRBJ1-1,TRBV6-5,CASSYGGRLVAFF,TGTGCCAGCAGTTACGGGGGGAGGTTGGTAGCTTTCTTT
NA,NA,TRBJ1-2,TRBV28,CASSLLPTRKSYGYTF,TGTGCCAGCAGTTTGCTTCCGACACGGAAATCCTATGGCTACACCTTC
NA,NA,TRBJ1-2,TRBV20-1,CSAKEDSIKDGYTF,TGCAGTGCCAAAGAGGACTCGATTAAGGATGGCTACACCTTC
NA,NA,TRBJ1-5,TRBV10-3,CAISEGIGNQPQHF,TGTGCCATCAGTGAAGGGATTGGCAATCAGCCCCAGCATTTT
TRBD1,NA,TRBJ1-3,TRBV6-1,CASSTDRGYSGNTIYF,TGTGCCAGCAGTACGGACAGGGGGTACTCTGGAAACACCATATATTTT
NA,NA,TRBJ1-5,TRBV6-1,CASSLDSNQPQHF,TGTGCCAGCTCCCTGGACAGCAATCAGCCCCAGCATTTT
NA,NA,TRBJ1-1,TRBV7-9,CASLRREGFGEAFF,TGTGCCAGCCTCAGGAGGGAGGGTTTCGGTGAAGCTTTCTTT
NA,few,TRBJ1-5,TRBV7-9,CASSLVGVQPQHF,TGTGCCAGCAGCTTAGTGGGGGTACAGCCCCAGCATTTT